These 13 T cell receptor beta chains originate from one sample sequenced in a study of spatial heterogeneity in lung cancer. In TCRdb, the 5' RACE reads were re-called with MiXCR into one record per CDR3 protein. This sample carries about 120,000 distinct CDR3 sequences, less than 15% of them seen once, and the ten largest clones take around 17%. The time point was: blood at routine non-recurrence follow-up after resection. Tumor, nontumor lung or frozen PBMC supplied whole RNA that was sequenced unsorted. The specimen was PBMCs, collected at follow-up. The receptors derive from a male donor with early-stage non-small cell lung cancer.

This clonotype appeared a few times. The chain joins TRBV29-1 to TRBJ2-7; 7 nucleotides line up with TRBD1. The CDR3 totals 13 residues. V was clipped by 6 bases and J by 3 bases; unmatched bases: 8. Germline V gene lookup returns CDR1 SQVTM and CDR2 ANQGSEA. The CDR3 sequence is CSVQPRTGYEQYF. The CDR3 DNA is TGCAGCGTCCAACCCCGGACAGGCTACGAGCAGTACTTC.

This clonotype was seen repeatedly, ten times or more. The rearrangement links TRBV25-1 to TRBJ2-5; 7 nucleotides line up with TRBD1. CDR3 length equals 12 residues. Germline CDR1 is MGHDK and CDR2 is SYGVNS. J gave up 5 bases and V 9 bases, and 6 bases lay outside the gene matches. CDR3 residues: CASLGGWETQYF. The CDR3, as DNA: TGTGCCAGTCTAGGGGGCTGGGAGACCCAGTACTTC. The full variable domain, in which reference TRBV25-1 and TRBJ2-5 provide the parts outside the CDR3, is EADIYQTPRYLVIGTGKKITLECSQTMGHDKMYWYQQDPGMELHLIHYSYGVNSTEKGDLSSESTVSRIRTEHFPLTLESARPSHTSQYLCASLGGWETQYFGPGTRLLVL.

This clonotype was seen repeatedly, ten times or more. The chain joins TRBV5-1 to TRBJ1-2; 7 positions match TRBD1. This CDR3 is built from 13 residues. CDR1 is SGHRS, CDR2 YFSETQ, per germline. Germline trimming cut 4 bases from V and 5 bases from J; bases unmatched to any gene: 5. CDR3 coding DNA: TGCGCCAGCAGCGAGGAACAGGGGTATGGCTACACCTTC. Its protein is CASSEEQGYGYTF.

The chain couples TRBV6-5 to TRBJ2-5; TRBD1 or TRBD2 may be the D gene (5 bases each). Trimming shortened V by 6 bases and J by 2 bases, and 13 bases separated the two germline ends. Germline lookup yields CDR1 MNHEY and CDR2 SVGAGI. This CDR3 has 14 residues. CDR3 sequence: CASSRLGVQETQYF. The CDR3 bases are TGTGCCAGCAGCCGACTGGGGGTTCAAGAGACCCAGTACTTC.

This chain connects TRBV4-1 to TRBJ2-1, with TRBD1 as a possible D gene (6 bases). Germline V lookup: CDR1 MGHRA, CDR2 YSYEKL. This CDR3 has 16 residues. The V end was cut by 0 bases, the J end by 10 bases, with 19 bases between. The CDR3 loop is CASSQDQGRGGREQFF. In nucleotides, the CDR3 is TGCGCCAGCAGCCAAGATCAGGGGCGCGGAGGAAGAGAGCAGTTCTTC.

This clonotype was observed many times. The chain joins TRBV5-1 to TRBJ2-7; D is tentatively TRBD1 or TRBD2 (5 bases each). V lost 0 bases and J 3 bases, leaving 10 bases between the germline ends. There are 14 residues in the CDR3. CDR1 and CDR2 from the germline V gene are SGHRS and YFSETQ. The CDR3 is CASSLVRDDYEQYF. In DNA form, the CDR3 reads TGCGCCAGCAGCTTGGTCCGGGACGACTACGAGCAGTACTTC.

The rearrangement uses TRBV9 and TRBJ1-1, with D perhaps TRBD1 (5 bases). The CDR3 is made up of 14 amino acids. V lost 3 bases, J lost 11 bases, and 20 bases lay in between. Looked up from germline, CDR1 is SGDLS and CDR2 is YYNGEE. The CDR3 DNA is TGTGCCAGCAGCGCCCGAGGGACCCTTGGTGGCGCTTTCTTT. Residues: CASSARGTLGGAFF.

At least ten counts were recorded for this clonotype. This chain joins TRBV5-1 and TRBJ1-1; TRBD1 aligns across 9 bases. The CDR3 has 14 residues. Germline CDR1 and CDR2: SGHRS and YFSETQ. V lost 4 bases, J lost 4 bases, and 5 bases stayed unmatched. CDR3 region: CASSQQGAATEAFF. The CDR3 DNA reads as TGCGCCAGCAGCCAACAGGGGGCAGCCACTGAAGCTTTCTTT.

This clonotype was detected many times. The chain is built from TRBV29-1 and TRBJ1-3; no reliable D call. The germline gives CDR1 SQVTM, CDR2 ANQGSEA. The CDR3 is 13 residues long. Trimming removed 4 bases at V and 2 bases at J, with 9 bases between. For the CDR3, the DNA is TGCAGCGTTGGCGGACTTCCTGGAAACACCATATATTTT. Amino acid sequence: CSVGGLPGNTIYF.

The V and J genes are TRBV7-3 and TRBJ2-3, with D possibly matching TRBD2 (7 bases). The CDR3 loop spans 16 amino acids. Germline CDR1 and CDR2: SGHTA and FQGTGA. Trimming pared 5 bases from V and 0 bases from J, leaving 15 bases between. CDR3 amino acids: CASSRRGGGSTDTQYF. The DNA for the CDR3 is TGTGCCAGCAGCCGGAGGGGAGGGGGTAGCACAGATACGCAGTATTTT.

This clonotype was recorded at least ten times. This rearrangement joins TRBV29-1 to TRBJ1-2; 8 bases align to TRBD1. Germline trimming cut 1 base from V and 4 bases from J; bases unmatched to any gene: 2. Germline V gene lookup returns CDR1 SQVTM and CDR2 ANQGSEA. The CDR3 consists of 13 residues. The CDR3 DNA reads TGCAGCGTTGAAGGGGGACAGGCCTATGGCTACACCTTC. Protein: CSVEGGQAYGYTF.

This clonotype was picked up a small number of times. V usage is TRBV10-3 and J usage is TRBJ2-2; 9 nucleotides match TRBD2. V lost 7 bases and J lost 7; bases outside the gene matches: 7. CDR3 length: 14 residues. Germline V gene data show CDR1 as ENHRY and CDR2 as SYGVKD. CDR3 protein: CAIMNSGGGGELFF. For the CDR3, the DNA is TGTGCCATCATGAATAGCGGGGGCGGCGGGGAGCTGTTTTTT.

The CDR3 DNA follows: TGTGCCAGCAGCGCGACGGCTTCGGGACAGGGGGCCTACGAGCAGTACTTC. This sequence encodes CASSATASGQGAYEQYF. J is TRBJ2-7 and V is TRBV7-2; 11 nucleotides align to TRBD1. V was pared by 5 bases and J by 2 bases, with 11 bases of the junction left unmatched. The CDR3 length is 17 residues. Germline CDR1 and CDR2: SGHTA and FQGNSA.